Following are 9 T cell receptor beta chains from one sample sequenced in a study of a mutant IDH1 vaccine in newly diagnosed glioma. Sequenced by immunoSEQ multiplex PCR; TCRdb stores in-frame clones only, minus some. This sample has some 30,000 clones, with roughly 90% found just once. Sample time point: week 11, during vaccination. Every vaccine dose comprised 300 ug of mutant IDH1 20-mer peptide plus topical imiquimod. Their antigens remain unidentified. Sequencing was performed on PBMCs, taken from a glioma patient whose treatment included an IDH1 peptide vaccine. The receptors come from a man younger than 30 with glioma.

The rearrangement joins TRBV2 to TRBJ2-7, with 7 bases aligning to TRBD2. Germline CDR1 and CDR2: SNHLY and FYNNEI. The CDR3 spans 14 residues. Trimming took 4 bases from V and 0 from J; bases not matched to a gene: 3. The CDR3 DNA reads TGTGCCAGCAGTGGGACTAGTCGCTCCTACGAGCAGTACTTC. Its protein is CASSGTSRSYEQYF.

This clone has only a few counts. This rearrangement joins TRBV19 to TRBJ2-2, with a possible D match to TRBD2 (9 bases). V lost 3 bases and J lost 4, with 33 bases in between. Germline values: CDR1 LNHDA, CDR2 SQIVND (reference sequence). This CDR3 is 22 amino acids long. The DNA for the CDR3 is TGTGCCAGTAGTATCAGGGGGCGGTCAATCTCTAGCGGGACACGGGGCACCGGGGAGCTGTTTTTT. Protein sequence: CASSIRGRSISSGTRGTGELFF. The whole variable domain, filled in from reference TRBV19 and TRBJ2-2, reads DGGITQSPKYLFRKEGQNVTLSCEQNLNHDAMYWYRQDPGQGLRLIYYSQIVNDFQKGDIAEGYSVSREKKESFPLTVTSAQKNPTAFYLCASSIRGRSISSGTRGTGELFFGEGSRLTVL.

V gene TRBV6-1 combines with J gene TRBJ2-3; 8 bases are shared with TRBD2. J was trimmed by 6 bases and V by 5 bases; bases with no gene match: 10. The CDR3 length is 15 residues. Germline V gene lookup returns CDR1 MNHNS and CDR2 SASEGT. CDR3 coding DNA: TGTGCCAGCAGTAAACCGGGACTAGGGGTGGATACGCAGTATTTT. Amino acids: CASSKPGLGVDTQYF.

The chain joins TRBV5-1 to TRBJ2-2; 10 bases map to TRBD2. This CDR3 contains 17 residues. Germline-derived CDR1 and CDR2 are SGHRS and YFSETQ. Trimming took 2 bases from V and 1 from J; bases not matched to a gene: 5. This CDR3 reads CASSFLAGGQNTGELFF. The DNA for the CDR3 is TGCGCCAGCAGCTTTTTAGCGGGAGGCCAGAACACCGGGGAGCTGTTTTTT.

V is TRBV4-3 and J is TRBJ2-7, with D unresolved. The CDR3 runs to 14 residues. CDR1 is LGHNA, CDR2 YSLEER, per germline. V gave up 1 base and J gave up 2 bases, with 9 bases separating them. The CDR3 region is CASSQGDGTYEQYF. DNA for the CDR3: TGCGCCAGCAGCCAAGGAGACGGAACCTACGAGCAGTACTTC.

V usage is TRBV5-1 and J usage is TRBJ2-1, with D maybe TRBD2 (6 bases). The length of the CDR3 is 16 residues. V was trimmed by 1 base and J by 2 bases, leaving 13 bases between them. Germline V gene sequence: CDR1 SGHRS, CDR2 YFSETQ. The CDR3 here is CASSLRGLTTYNEQFF. The CDR3 nucleotides are TGCGCCAGCAGCTTGAGGGGACTGACTACCTACAATGAGCAGTTCTTC.

V gene TRBV5-1 combines with J gene TRBJ1-1; possibly TRBD1 for D (6 bases). Trimming took 4 bases from V and 0 from J, leaving 10 bases between them. CDR1 and CDR2 (germline): SGHRS, YFSETQ. The CDR3 is 14 residues long. The CDR3 region has the DNA TGCGCCAGCAGCACCCAGGGGATGAACACTGAAGCTTTCTTT. Its translation: CASSTQGMNTEAFF.

The chain recombines TRBV18 with TRBJ2-7, with 11 bases fitting TRBD2. Germline CDR1 reads KGHSH; CDR2 reads LQKENI. The CDR3 loop spans 15 amino acids. Trimming removed 6 bases from V and 3 bases from J; junction bases left unmatched: 7. The CDR3 protein is CASSPGLADFYEQYF. The CDR3 DNA reads as TGTGCCAGCTCCCCGGGACTAGCGGATTTCTACGAGCAGTACTTC.

This clone is a singleton in its sample. V is TRBV4-1 and J is TRBJ1-2, with TRBD1 identical over 7 bases. The CDR3 consists of 16 residues. CDR1 and CDR2 (germline): MGHRA, YSYEKL. V was clipped by 5 bases and J by 1 base; unmatched bases: 10. The chain's CDR3 is CASSASRQGLNYGYTF. As DNA, the CDR3 is TGCGCCAGCAGCGCCAGCCGACAGGGCCTTAACTATGGCTACACCTTC.